One and the same sample provided the 17 T cell receptor beta chains below, sequenced in a study of blood T cells in healthy people across ages. Using a J-beta primer mix together with a sample-barcoded 5' primer, a second PCR was run for roughly 6 to 12 cycles. TCRdb re-derived calls from the 5' RACE reads in MiXCR, one entry per CDR3 protein. The table records about 1.8 million distinct CDR3 sequences, around half of them present only once. The sample comprised blood. These receptors came from a woman between 40 and 50 years old in good health.

The chain carries TRBV20-1 and TRBJ2-7, with D unresolved. This CDR3 has 13 amino acids. V dropped 7 bases and J dropped 2 bases, with 15 bases sitting between them. CDR1 is DFQATT, CDR2 SNEGSKA, per germline (reference sequence). The CDR3 loop is CSVPQITPYEQYF. The CDR3 nucleotides are TGCAGTGTTCCTCAGATTACCCCCTACGAGCAGTACTTC.

The genes are TRBV5-1 and TRBJ2-1; D perhaps matches TRBD1 (6 bases). With the DNA end fitting TRBJ2-7 better, the J assignment may be wrong. Germline V CDR1 and CDR2: SGHRS, YFSETQ. The CDR3 extends over 15 amino acids. CDR3 DNA sequence: TGCGCCAGCAGCCCCGGACAGAGATCCTACAATGAGCAGTACTTC. This gives the protein CASSPGQRSYNEQYF.

The genes are TRBV5-1 and TRBJ2-5; D is unclear. V was pared by 0 bases and J by 11 bases, with 14 bases between. Germline loops: CDR1 SGHRS, CDR2 YFSETQ. The CDR3 runs 13 residues. The CDR3 region has the DNA TGCGCCAGCAGCTTGGGGCCCCCCGATGAGCAGTACTTC. The encoded protein is CASSLGPPDEQYF.

This clonotype was recorded a few times. The V and J genes are TRBV11-2 and TRBJ1-5; D is unclear. The CDR3 is 17 residues long. V was cut by 1 base and J by 7 bases, with 20 bases left in between. Germline loops: CDR1 SGHAT, CDR2 FQNNGV. The CDR3 DNA is TGTGCCAGCAGCTTAGGGGCCCAGGCGGGAAAAGGGCAGCCCCAGCATTTT. Translating it yields CASSLGAQAGKGQPQHF.

The rearrangement links TRBV4-2 to TRBJ2-3, with D perhaps TRBD2 (5 bases). Germline CDR1 reads LGHNA; CDR2 reads YNFKEQ. The V end lost 0 bases, the J end lost 7 bases, and 11 bases lay between the germline ends. The CDR3 totals 14 residues. CDR3 sequence: CASSQDQLAHTQYF. The CDR3 DNA sequence: TGTGCCAGCAGCCAAGATCAGCTAGCACATACGCAGTATTTT.

Turning to this clonotype: One end of the junction fails to match germline, which may point to a read error. This chain uses TRBV2 with TRBJ2-3, with 8 bases identical to TRBD1. CDR3 length: 12 amino acids. Germline CDR1 reads SNHLY; CDR2 reads FYNNEI. CDR3 coding DNA: TGCGCCAGCAGGGGGACAGGAAATACGCAGTATTTT. Its translation: CASRGTGNTQYF.

This chain uses TRBV20-1 with TRBJ2-1; D may be TRBD2 (5 bases). Trimming removed 0 bases at V and 8 bases at J, with 11 bases between. Per germline, CDR1 DFQATT and CDR2 SNEGSKA (reference sequence). CDR3 size: 13 residues. CDR3 protein: CSARERGVYEQFF. The CDR3 nucleotides read TGCAGTGCTAGAGAACGGGGAGTGTATGAGCAGTTCTTC.

The rearrangement joins TRBV6-6 to TRBJ2-1; tentatively, D is TRBD1 or TRBD2 (7 bases each). The germline CDR1 and CDR2 sequences are MNHNY and SVGAGI (reference sequence). Deletions cut 6 bases from V and 9 bases from J, with 15 bases between. The CDR3 covers 13 residues. CDR3 nucleotides: TGTGCCAGCAGCCCAGGGGGGGTAGGTGAGCAGTTCTTC. Amino acids: CASSPGGVGEQFF.

This clonotype has a count of ten or more. The chain couples TRBV4-3 to TRBJ2-6, with D perhaps matching TRBD1 (5 bases). CDR3 length equals 15 residues. The germline CDR1 and CDR2 sequences are LGHNA and YSLEER. V was cut by 1 base and J by 2 bases, with 6 bases left in between. The CDR3 DNA is TGCGCCAGCAGCCAAGCAGGGACTGGGGCCAACGTCCTGACTTTC. Amino acid sequence: CASSQAGTGANVLTF.

The V call is TRBV2, the J call TRBJ2-5; 7 bases are a match to TRBD2. In germline, CDR1 is SNHLY, CDR2 FYNNEI. This CDR3 region has 13 residues. V lost 4 bases, J lost 9 bases, and 8 bases stayed unmatched. This CDR3 reads CASSAGGVVPQYF. CDR3 bases: TGTGCCAGCAGTGCGGGGGGTGTCGTGCCCCAGTACTTC.

The chain joins TRBV24-1 to TRBJ2-3, with D possibly TRBD1 on 6 matching bases. Trimming removed 3 bases from V and 3 bases from J, with 12 bases in between. Germline-derived CDR1 and CDR2 are KGHDR and SFDVKD. The CDR3 sequence is 15 residues long. The CDR3 here is CATSDVTTGTDTQYF. CDR3 coding DNA: TGTGCCACCAGTGATGTGACAACAGGGACAGATACGCAGTATTTT.

The chain uses TRBV6-5 and TRBJ1-6, with D uncertain. This CDR3 has 16 residues. Per the germline V gene, CDR1 is MNHEY and CDR2 is SVGAGI. Trimming pared 8 bases from V and 0 bases from J, leaving 14 bases between. The CDR3 region is CASLPVGHSYNSPLHF. CDR3 DNA: TGTGCCAGCCTCCCGGTCGGCCACTCCTATAATTCACCCCTCCACTTT.

The J gene is TRBJ1-5, the V gene TRBV28; D not certain. The CDR3 is made up of 14 amino acids. Deletions cut 6 bases from V and 4 bases from J, with 13 bases between. Germline V CDR1 and CDR2: MDHEN, SYDVKM. The CDR3 loop is CASSSPRRNQPQHF. As DNA, the CDR3 is TGTGCCAGCAGCTCACCCAGGAGGAATCAGCCCCAGCATTTT.

This clonotype has just a few counts. The chain couples TRBV6-5 to TRBJ1-2; possible D gene TRBD1, 5 bases. CDR1 and CDR2 from the germline V gene are MNHEY and SVGAGI. Trimming took 2 bases from V and 4 from J, leaving 11 bases between them. The CDR3 extends over 14 amino acids. The CDR3 here is CASSYRQGTYGYTF. The CDR3 DNA is TGTGCCAGCAGTTACCGGCAGGGCACCTATGGCTACACCTTC.

The rearrangement joins TRBV6-4 to TRBJ2-1; D is ambiguous. Germline V CDR1 and CDR2: MRHNA, SNTAGT. V was clipped by 3 bases and J by 4 bases, with 7 bases between them. This CDR3 is built from 13 residues. CDR3 protein: CASSEGEYNEQFF. Written as DNA, the CDR3 is TGTGCCAGCAGTGAAGGAGAATACAATGAGCAGTTCTTC.

The rearrangement links TRBV4-1 to TRBJ2-1, with D perhaps TRBD1 (6 bases). The CDR3 covers 17 residues. The V gene's germline CDR1 is MGHRA and CDR2 YSYEKL. The germline V and J ends were trimmed by 5 bases and 9 bases, with 26 bases remaining between them. For the CDR3, the DNA is TGCGCCAGCAGCGGAAGCCCGGGCAGGGGAGTTTTAGGTGAGCAGTTCTTC. Its translation: CASSGSPGRGVLGEQFF.

The chain carries TRBV28 and TRBJ1-6; 7 nucleotides line up with TRBD1. This CDR3 has 13 residues. CDR1 is MDHEN, CDR2 SYDVKM, per germline. V lost 8 bases, J lost 8 bases, and 6 bases stayed unmatched. The CDR3 sequence is CASDREAHSPLHF. CDR3 DNA sequence: TGTGCCAGCGACAGGGAGGCGCATTCACCCCTCCACTTT.